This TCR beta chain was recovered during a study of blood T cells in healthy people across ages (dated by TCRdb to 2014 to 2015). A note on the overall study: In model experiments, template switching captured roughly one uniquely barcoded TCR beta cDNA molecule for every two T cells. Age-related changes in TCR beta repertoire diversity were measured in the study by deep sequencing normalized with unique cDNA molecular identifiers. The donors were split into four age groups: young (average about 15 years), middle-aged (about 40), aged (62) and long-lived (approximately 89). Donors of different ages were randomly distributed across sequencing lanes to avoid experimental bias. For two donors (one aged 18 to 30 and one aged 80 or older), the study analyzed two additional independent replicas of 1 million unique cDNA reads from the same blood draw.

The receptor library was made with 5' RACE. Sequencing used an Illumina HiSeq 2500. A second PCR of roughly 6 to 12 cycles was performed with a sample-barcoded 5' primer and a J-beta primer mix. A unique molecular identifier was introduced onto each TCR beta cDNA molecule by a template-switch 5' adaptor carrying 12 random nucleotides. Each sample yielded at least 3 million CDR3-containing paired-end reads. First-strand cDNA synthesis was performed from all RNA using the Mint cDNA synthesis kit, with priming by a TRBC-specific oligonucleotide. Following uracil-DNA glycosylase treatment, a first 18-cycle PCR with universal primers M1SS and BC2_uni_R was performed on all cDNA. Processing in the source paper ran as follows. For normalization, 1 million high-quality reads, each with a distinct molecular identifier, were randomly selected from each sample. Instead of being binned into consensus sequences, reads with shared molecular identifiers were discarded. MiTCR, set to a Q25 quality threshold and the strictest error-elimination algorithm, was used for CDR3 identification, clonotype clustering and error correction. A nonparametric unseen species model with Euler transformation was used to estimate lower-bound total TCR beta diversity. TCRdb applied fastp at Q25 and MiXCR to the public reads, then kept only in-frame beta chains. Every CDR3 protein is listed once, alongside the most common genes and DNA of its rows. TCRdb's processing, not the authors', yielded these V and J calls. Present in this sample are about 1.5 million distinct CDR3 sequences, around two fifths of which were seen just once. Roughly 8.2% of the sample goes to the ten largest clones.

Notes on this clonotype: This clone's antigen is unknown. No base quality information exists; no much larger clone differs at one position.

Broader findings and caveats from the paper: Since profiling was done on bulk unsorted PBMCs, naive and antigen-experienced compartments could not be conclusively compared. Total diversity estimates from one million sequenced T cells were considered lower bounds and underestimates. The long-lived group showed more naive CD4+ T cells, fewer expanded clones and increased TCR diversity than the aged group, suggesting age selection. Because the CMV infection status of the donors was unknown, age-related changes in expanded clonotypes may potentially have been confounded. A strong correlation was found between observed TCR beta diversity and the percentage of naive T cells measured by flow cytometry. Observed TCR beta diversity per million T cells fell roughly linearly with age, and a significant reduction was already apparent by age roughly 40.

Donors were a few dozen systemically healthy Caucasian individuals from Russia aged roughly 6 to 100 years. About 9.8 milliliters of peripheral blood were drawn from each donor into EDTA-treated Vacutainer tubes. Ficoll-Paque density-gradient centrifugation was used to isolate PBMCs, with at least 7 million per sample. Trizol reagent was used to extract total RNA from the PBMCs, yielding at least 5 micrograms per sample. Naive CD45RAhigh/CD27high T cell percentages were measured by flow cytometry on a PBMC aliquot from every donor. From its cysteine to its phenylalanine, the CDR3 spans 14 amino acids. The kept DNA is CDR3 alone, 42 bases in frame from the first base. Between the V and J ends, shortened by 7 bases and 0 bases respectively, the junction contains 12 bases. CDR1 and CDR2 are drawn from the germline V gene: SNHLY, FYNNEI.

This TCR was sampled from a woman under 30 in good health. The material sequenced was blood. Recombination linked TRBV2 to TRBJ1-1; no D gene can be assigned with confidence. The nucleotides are TGTGCCAGCAAGGTCGACACGTTGAACACTGAAGCTTTCTTT. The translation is CASKVDTLNTEAFF.